The clone carrying this T cell receptor beta chain occurred a few times. The protocol was immunoSEQ multiplex PCR, while the TCRdb copy is restricted to in-frame clones and leaves out a portion. The sample has roughly 80,000 clones, around 79% seen once. This specimen comes from a study of blood T cell repertoires in COVID-19. V shed 0 bases, J shed 9 bases, and the junction held 9 bases outside the gene matches. CDR1 and CDR2 (germline): GTSNPN, SVGIG (reference sequence). The CDR3 is 16 amino acids. V and J are TRBV30 and TRBJ1-6; 9 bases align to TRBD1. This receptor was taken from a human donor in a cohort sampled during active COVID-19. The specimen was peripheral blood. The CDR3 protein is CAWSVGQGLLASPLHF. CDR3 sequence (DNA): TGTGCCTGGAGTGTGGGACAGGGCCTACTGGCTTCACCCCTCCACTTT.